Given below is one TCR beta chain in context. Its antigen remains unknown. The study made its TRB cDNA libraries by 5' RACE, adding UMI labels. Using the 5' RACE reads, TCRdb records one entry per CDR3 protein without DNA. The repertoire shows approximately 90,000 distinct CDR3 sequences; the top ten hold around 0.58%. This CDR3 region has 15 residues. From germline, CDR1 is MDHEN and CDR2 SYDVKM. The data stem from a study of CXCR3-negative and CXCR3-positive naive CD8 T cells. General study findings and limits: CXCR3-expressing naive cells carried TRB CDR3s more hydrophobic than those of CXCR3-negative naive cells.

The sequenced sample was naive CXCR3+ CD8+ T cells from blood. The sample's subset: CD45RO-CCR7+CD27+CD95- naive CD8+ T cells expressing CXCR3 (TNR3+). This receptor was identified in a human donor in good health. Some clones in this sample may be carry-over from other donors' samples. This chain joins TRBV28 and TRBJ2-1; the TCRdb D gene call, TRBD2, has no DNA to confirm it. The CDR3 loop is CASSFRGVRDNEQFF.